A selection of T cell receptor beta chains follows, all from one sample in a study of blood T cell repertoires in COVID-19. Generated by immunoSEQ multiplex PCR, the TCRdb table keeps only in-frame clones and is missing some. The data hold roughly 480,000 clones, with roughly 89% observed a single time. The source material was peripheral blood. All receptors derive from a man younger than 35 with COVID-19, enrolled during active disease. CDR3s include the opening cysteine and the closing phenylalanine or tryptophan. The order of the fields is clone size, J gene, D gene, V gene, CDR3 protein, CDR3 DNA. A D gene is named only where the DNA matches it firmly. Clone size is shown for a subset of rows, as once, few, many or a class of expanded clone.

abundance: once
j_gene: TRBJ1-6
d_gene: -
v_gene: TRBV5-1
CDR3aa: CASSSRVGSPLHF
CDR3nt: TGCGCCAGTAGCTCTCGAGTCGGTTCACCCCTCCACTTT

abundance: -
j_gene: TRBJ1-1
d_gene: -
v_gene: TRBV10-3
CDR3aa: CAISDFRGETEAFF
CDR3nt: TGTGCCATCAGTGATTTCAGGGGTGAAACTGAAGCTTTCTTT

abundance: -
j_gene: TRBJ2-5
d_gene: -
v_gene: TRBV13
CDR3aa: CASSLLAGFEGKETQYF
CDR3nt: TGTGCCAGCAGCTTACTGGCGGGTTTCGAGGGAAAAGAGACCCAGTACTTC

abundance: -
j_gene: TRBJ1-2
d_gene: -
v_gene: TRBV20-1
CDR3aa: CSATGDYGYTF
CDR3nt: TGCAGTGCTACCGGTGACTATGGCTACACCTTC

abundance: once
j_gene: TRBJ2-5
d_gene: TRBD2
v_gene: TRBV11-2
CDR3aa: CASRSSGWQETQYF
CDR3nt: TGTGCCAGCAGATCTAGCGGCTGGCAAGAGACCCAGTACTTC

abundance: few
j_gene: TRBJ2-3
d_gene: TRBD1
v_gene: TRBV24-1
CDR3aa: CATSGRGTGRRAWDDTDTQYF
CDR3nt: TGTGCCACCAGTGGTCGGGGGACAGGGCGTCGGGCGTGGGATGACACAGATACGCAGTATTTT

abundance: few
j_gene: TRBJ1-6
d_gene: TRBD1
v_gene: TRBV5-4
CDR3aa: CASSLDRGNYSPLHF
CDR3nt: TGTGCCAGCAGCTTGGACAGGGGGAACTATTCACCCCTCCACTTT

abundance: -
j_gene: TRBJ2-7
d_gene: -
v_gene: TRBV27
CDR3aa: CASSSNRAGGPYEQYF
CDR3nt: TGTGCCAGCAGTTCCAACCGGGCCGGGGGGCCCTACGAGCAGTACTTC

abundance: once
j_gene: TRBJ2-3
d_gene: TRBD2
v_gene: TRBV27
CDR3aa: CASIRSSGITDTQYF
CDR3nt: TGTGCCAGCATCAGGTCTAGCGGGATAACAGATACGCAGTATTTT

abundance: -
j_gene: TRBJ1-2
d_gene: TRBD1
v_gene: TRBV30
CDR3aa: CACQNRGLNGYTF
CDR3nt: TGTGCCTGCCAAAACAGGGGGTTAAATGGCTACACCTTC

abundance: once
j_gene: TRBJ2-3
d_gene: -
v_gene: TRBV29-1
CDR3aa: CSVETGRTPSTDTQYF
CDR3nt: TGCAGCGTTGAAACGGGGAGGACTCCTTCCACAGATACGCAGTATTTT

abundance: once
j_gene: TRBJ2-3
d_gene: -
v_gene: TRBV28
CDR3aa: CASSLIRVTSTDTQYF
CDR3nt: TGTGCCAGCAGTTTAATTCGGGTAACAAGCACAGATACGCAGTATTTT

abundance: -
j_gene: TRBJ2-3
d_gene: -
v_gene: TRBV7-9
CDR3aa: CASSLVEADTQYF
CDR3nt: TGTGCCAGCAGCTTAGTAGAGGCAGATACGCAGTATTTT

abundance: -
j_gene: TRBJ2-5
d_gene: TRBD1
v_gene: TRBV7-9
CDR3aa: CASSEGQGVEKETQYF
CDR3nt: TGTGCCAGCAGCGAGGGACAGGGGGTGGAAAAAGAGACCCAGTACTTC

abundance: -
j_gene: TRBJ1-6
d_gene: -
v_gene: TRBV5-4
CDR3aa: CASSSPTGRDNSPLHF
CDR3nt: TGTGCCAGCAGCTCTCCGACAGGAAGGGATAATTCACCCCTCCACTTT

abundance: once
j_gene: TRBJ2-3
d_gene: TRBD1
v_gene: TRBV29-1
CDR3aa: CSVDGIGTDTQYF
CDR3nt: TGCAGCGTTGACGGAATAGGGACAGATACGCAATATTTT

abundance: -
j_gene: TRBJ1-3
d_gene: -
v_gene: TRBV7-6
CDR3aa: CASSSRTQGTGNTIYF
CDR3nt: TGTGCCAGCAGCTCGCGAACGCAGGGGACTGGAAACACCATATATTTT

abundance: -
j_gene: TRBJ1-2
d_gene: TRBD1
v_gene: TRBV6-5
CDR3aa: CASSSDRGLNYGYTF
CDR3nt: TGTGCCAGCAGTTCCGACAGGGGGCTTAACTATGGCTACACCTTC

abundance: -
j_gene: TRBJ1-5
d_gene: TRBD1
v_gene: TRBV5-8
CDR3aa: CASSYGTGGDQPQHF
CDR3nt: TGTGCCAGCAGCTACGGGACAGGGGGCGATCAGCCCCAGCATTTT

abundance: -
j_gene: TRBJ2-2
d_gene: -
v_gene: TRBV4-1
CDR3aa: CASSQVTGYTGELFF
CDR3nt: TGCGCCAGCAGCCAGGTTACAGGTTACACCGGGGAGCTGTTTTTT

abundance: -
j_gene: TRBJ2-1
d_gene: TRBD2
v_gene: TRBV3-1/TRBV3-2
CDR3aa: CASSQVGLAGGSYNEQFF
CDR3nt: TGTGCCAGCAGCCAAGTGGGACTAGCGGGGGGCTCCTACAATGAGCAGTTCTTC

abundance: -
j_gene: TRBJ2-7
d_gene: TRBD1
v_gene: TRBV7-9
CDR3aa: CASSPDRGYEQYF
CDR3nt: TGTGCCAGCAGCCCGGACAGGGGGTACGAGCAGTACTTC

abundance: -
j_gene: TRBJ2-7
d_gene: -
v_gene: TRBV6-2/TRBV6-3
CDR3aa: CASSYRWQDNSYEQYF
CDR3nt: TGTGCCAGCAGTTACCGCTGGCAGGACAACTCCTACGAGCAGTACTTC

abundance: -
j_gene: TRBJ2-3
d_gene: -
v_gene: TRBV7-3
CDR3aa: CASSLGVAPSTDTQYF
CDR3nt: TGTGCCAGCAGCTTAGGTGTAGCGCCTAGCACAGATACGCAGTATTTT

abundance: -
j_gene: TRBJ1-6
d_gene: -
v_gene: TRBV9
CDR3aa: CASSVEDDRTGKNSPLHF
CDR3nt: TGTGCCAGCAGCGTAGAGGACGATAGAACAGGGAAGAATTCACCCCTCCACTTT

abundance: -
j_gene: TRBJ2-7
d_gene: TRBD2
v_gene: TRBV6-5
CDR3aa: CASSTRGVWQYF
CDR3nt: TGTGCCAGCAGCACGCGGGGGGTGTGGCAGTACTTC

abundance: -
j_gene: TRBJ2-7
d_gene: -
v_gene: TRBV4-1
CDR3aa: CASSQQYDAGAGYEQYF
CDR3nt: TGCGCCAGCAGCCAACAGTACGATGCAGGGGCAGGCTACGAGCAGTACTTC

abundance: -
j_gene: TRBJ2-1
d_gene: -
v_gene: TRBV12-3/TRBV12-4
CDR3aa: CASSFLWGEVVF
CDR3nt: TGTGCCAGCAGTTTCCTCTGGGGGGAAGTGGTCTTC

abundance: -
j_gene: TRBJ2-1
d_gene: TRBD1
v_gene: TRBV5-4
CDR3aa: CASSGPGQLYNEQFF
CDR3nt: TGTGCCAGCAGCGGACCGGGACAGTTATACAATGAGCAGTTCTTC

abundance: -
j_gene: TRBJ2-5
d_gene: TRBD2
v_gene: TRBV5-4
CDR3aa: CASSLASGGAGETQYF
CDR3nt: TGTGCCAGCAGCTTGGCTAGCGGGGGGGCTGGAGAGACCCAGTACTTC

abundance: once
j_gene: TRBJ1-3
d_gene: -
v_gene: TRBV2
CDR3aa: CASLRELTIYF
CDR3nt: TGTGCCAGCTTGAGGGAACTCACCATATATTTT

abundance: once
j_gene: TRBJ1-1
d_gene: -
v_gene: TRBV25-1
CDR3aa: CASSESGTGGTEAFF
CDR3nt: TGTGCCAGCAGTGAATCAGGAACGGGGGGTACTGAAGCTTTCTTT

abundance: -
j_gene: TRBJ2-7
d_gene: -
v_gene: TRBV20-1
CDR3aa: CSARFGVEQYF
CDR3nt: TGCAGTGCTAGATTCGGGGTCGAGCAGTACTTC

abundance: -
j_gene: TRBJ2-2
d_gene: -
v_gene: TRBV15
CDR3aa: CATSGGPNTGELFF
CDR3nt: TGTGCCACCAGCGGCGGGCCGAACACCGGGGAGCTGTTTTTT

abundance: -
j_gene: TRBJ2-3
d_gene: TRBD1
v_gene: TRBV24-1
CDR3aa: CATSDPGTADTQYF
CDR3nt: TGTGCCACCAGTGACCCGGGGACAGCAGATACGCAGTATTTT

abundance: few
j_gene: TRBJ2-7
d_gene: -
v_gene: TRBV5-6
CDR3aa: CASSSGISRSYEQYF
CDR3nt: TGTGCCAGCAGCTCCGGGATATCCAGGTCCTACGAGCAGTACTTC

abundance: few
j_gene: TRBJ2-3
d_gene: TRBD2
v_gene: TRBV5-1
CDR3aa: CASSSNRASGSLSDTQYF
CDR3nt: TGCGCCAGCAGCTCGAACCGGGCTAGCGGGAGTTTGTCAGATACGCAGTATTTT

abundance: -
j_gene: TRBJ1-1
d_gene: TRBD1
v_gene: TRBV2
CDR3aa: CASSRQGGGTEAFF
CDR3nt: TGTGCCAGCAGTCGACAGGGTGGAGGTACTGAAGCTTTCTTT

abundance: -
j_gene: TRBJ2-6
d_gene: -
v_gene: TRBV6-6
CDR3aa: CASSPPYRSGANVLTF
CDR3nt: TGTGCCAGCAGCCCCCCCTACCGCTCTGGGGCCAACGTCCTGACTTTC

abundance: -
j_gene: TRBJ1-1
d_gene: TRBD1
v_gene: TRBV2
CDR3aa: CASTGQGGMNTEAFF
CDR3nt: TGTGCCAGCACGGGACAGGGGGGCATGAACACTGAAGCTTTCTTT

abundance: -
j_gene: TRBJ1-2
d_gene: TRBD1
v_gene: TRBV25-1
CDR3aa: CASSHSDRVHGYTF
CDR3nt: TGTGCCAGCAGTCATTCGGACAGGGTTCACGGCTACACCTTC

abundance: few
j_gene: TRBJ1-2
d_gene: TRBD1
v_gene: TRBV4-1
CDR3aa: CASSQALGQGRSGYTF
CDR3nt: TGCGCCAGCAGCCAAGCCCTGGGACAGGGAAGATCGGGCTACACCTTC